Listed below are T cell receptor beta chains from one sample, sequenced in a study of blood T cell repertoires in COVID-19. Method: immunoSEQ multiplex PCR; TCRdb's copy keeps in-frame clones and lacks some. The table lists some 140,000 clones, around 80% of them singletons, with over 9.5% in the top ten. The sequencing input was peripheral blood. The receptors originated from a man aged 60 to 69 who had recovered from COVID-19. CDR3s include the opening cysteine and the closing phenylalanine or tryptophan. D genes are given only for firm matches.

V gene	CDR3 length	D gene	J gene	CDR3 protein
TRBV11-2	16	TRBD1	TRBJ1-1	CASSPSGTGGNTEAFF
TRBV29-1	14	.	TRBJ2-2	CSVVRGPGTGELFF
TRBV24-1	15	TRBD1	TRBJ2-1	CATRAPGQGNNEQFF
TRBV6-2/TRBV6-3	14	.	TRBJ1-3	CASSPTVRGNTIYF
TRBV18	16	TRBD1	TRBJ2-2	CASSRRQGQNTGELFF
TRBV6-4	14	TRBD1	TRBJ1-6	CASRGTGGGSPLHF
TRBV6-1	16	TRBD2	TRBJ2-5	CASSGLAGNQQETQYF
TRBV5-4	14	.	TRBJ2-1	CASSLAQGLDEQFF
TRBV11-2	16	.	TRBJ1-1	CASSLVGGGVNTEAFF
TRBV2	12	.	TRBJ2-1	CAGGAGSNEQFF
TRBV4-2	16	TRBD2	TRBJ2-7	CASSQDLGGSSYEQYF
TRBV7-7	17	TRBD2	TRBJ2-5	CASSFGLRGARGETQYF
TRBV9	16	.	TRBJ1-3	CASSSTRSYSGNTIYF
TRBV4-3	18	.	TRBJ2-3	CASSRVRQPYPFTDTQYF
TRBV21-1	16	.	TRBJ2-3	CASSEAGTSGTDTQYF
TRBV13	14	.	TRBJ2-3	CASSLGTATDTQYF
TRBV5-4	16	TRBD2	TRBJ2-3	CASSSRTSGSTDTQYF
TRBV7-4	16	.	TRBJ1-6	CASRTEFVSYNSPLHF
TRBV6-6	13	.	TRBJ2-5	CASSSDSPGTQYF
TRBV5-1	15	TRBD1	TRBJ2-7	CASSNDRVGGYEQYF
TRBV7-2	18	TRBD2	TRBJ2-7	CASSHRGSGGPRAYEQYF
TRBV5-1	15	.	TRBJ2-6	CASSPDTSGANVLTF
TRBV5-1	15	.	TRBJ2-1	CASSWSQGIHNEQFF
TRBV3-1/TRBV3-2	14	.	TRBJ1-1	CASSQVTGNTEAFF
TRBV28	15	.	TRBJ1-2	CASSLWGGTNYGYTF
TRBV10-3	11	.	TRBJ1-1	CASQENTEAFF
TRBV9	13	.	TRBJ1-2	CASSQGRREGYTF
TRBV28	13	TRBD1	TRBJ1-2	CASSLSRGVGYTF
TRBV6-2/TRBV6-3	15	.	TRBJ2-6	CASSQLHSGANVLTF
TRBV29-1	13	TRBD1	TRBJ2-5	CSVEATGGETQYF
TRBV3-1/TRBV3-2	15	.	TRBJ1-1	CASSQGSGRNTEAFF
TRBV3-1/TRBV3-2	16	TRBD2	TRBJ2-5	CASSQQLAGGLETQYF
TRBV7-2	15	.	TRBJ2-5	CASSQGRNEGETQYF
TRBV14	11	.	TRBJ1-1	CASSQAGEAFF
TRBV6-2/TRBV6-3	14	.	TRBJ2-5	CASSYSHRRETQYF
TRBV27	14	.	TRBJ1-2	CASSLSGPTGGYTF
TRBV4-1	14	TRBD1	TRBJ1-5	CASSTRQGDQPQHF
TRBV19	14	TRBD1	TRBJ2-1	CASIPRDRANEQFF
TRBV24-1	15	TRBD1	TRBJ2-5	CATSDSGQGGETQYF
TRBV7-2	13	.	TRBJ2-2	CASSFPGTGELFF
TRBV5-1	12	.	TRBJ1-1	CASSFLNTEAFF
TRBV28	15	TRBD1	TRBJ2-2	CASLRHRGNTGELFF
TRBV6-5	13	.	TRBJ1-2	CAGTEAGGYGYTF
TRBV12-2	17	.	TRBJ1-3	CASRFEAGQGGGNTIYF
TRBV30	15	.	TRBJ1-2	CAWSVGVAESYGYTF
TRBV30	14	TRBD1	TRBJ1-1	CAWSVQGGSTEAFF
TRBV19	14	.	TRBJ1-5	CASSINRLDQPQHF
TRBV6-2/TRBV6-3	16	TRBD2	TRBJ2-3	CASSQVPSGVADTQYF
TRBV28	16	TRBD1	TRBJ2-7	CASSLSLGQGAGEQYF
TRBV5-1	15	TRBD2	TRBJ2-3	CASSEGLAGTDTQYF
TRBV19	15	.	TRBJ1-5	CASSIHQAGGQPQHF
TRBV9	14	.	TRBJ2-1	CASNPTDWKNEQFF
TRBV9	18	.	TRBJ2-3	CASSVAPRTPLGPDTQYF